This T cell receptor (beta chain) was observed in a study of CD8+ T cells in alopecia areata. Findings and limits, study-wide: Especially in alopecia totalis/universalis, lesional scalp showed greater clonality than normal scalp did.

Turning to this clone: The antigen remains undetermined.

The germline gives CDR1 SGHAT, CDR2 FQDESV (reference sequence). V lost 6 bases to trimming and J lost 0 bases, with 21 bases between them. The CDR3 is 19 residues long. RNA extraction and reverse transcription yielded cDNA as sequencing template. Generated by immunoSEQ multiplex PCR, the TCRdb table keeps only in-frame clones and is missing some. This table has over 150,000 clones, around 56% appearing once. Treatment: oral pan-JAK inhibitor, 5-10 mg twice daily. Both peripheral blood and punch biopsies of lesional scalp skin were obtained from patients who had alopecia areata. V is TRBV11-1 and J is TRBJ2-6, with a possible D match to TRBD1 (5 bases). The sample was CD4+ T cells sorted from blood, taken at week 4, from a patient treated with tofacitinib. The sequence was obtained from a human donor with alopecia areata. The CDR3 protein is CASSSRVSGLPSGANVLTF. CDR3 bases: TGTGCCAGCAGTTCCAGGGTTTCCGGGCTCCCCTCTGGGGCCAACGTCCTGACTTTC.